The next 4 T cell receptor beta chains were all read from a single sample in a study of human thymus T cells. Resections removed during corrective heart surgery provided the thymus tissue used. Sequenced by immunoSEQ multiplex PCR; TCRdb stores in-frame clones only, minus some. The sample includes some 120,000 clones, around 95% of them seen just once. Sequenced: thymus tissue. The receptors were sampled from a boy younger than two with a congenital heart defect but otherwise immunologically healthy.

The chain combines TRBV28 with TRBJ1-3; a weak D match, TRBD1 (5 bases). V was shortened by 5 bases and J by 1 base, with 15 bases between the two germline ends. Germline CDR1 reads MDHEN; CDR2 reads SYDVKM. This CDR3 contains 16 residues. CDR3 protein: CASSPRDVRSGNTIYF. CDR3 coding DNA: TGTGCCAGCAGTCCCCGGGACGTAAGGTCTGGAAACACCATATATTTT.

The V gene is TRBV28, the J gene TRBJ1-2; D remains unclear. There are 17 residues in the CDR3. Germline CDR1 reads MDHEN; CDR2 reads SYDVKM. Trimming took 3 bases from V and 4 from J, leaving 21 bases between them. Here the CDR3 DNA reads TGTGCCAGCAGTTTCCCGGTGGACGGGCCTCTAGGCTATGGCTACACCTTC. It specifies CASSFPVDGPLGYGYTF.

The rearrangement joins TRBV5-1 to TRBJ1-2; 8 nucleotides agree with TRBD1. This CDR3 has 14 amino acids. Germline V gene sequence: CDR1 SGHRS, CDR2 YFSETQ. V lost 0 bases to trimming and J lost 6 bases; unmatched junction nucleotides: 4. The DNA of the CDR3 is TGCGCCAGCAGCTTGGAGAGGACAGGGAATGGCTACACCTTC. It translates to CASSLERTGNGYTF.

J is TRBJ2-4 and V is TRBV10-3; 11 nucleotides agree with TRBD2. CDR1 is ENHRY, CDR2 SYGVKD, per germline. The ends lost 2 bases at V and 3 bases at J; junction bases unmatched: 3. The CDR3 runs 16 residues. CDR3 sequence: CAISETSGGHKNIQYF. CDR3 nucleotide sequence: TGTGCCATCAGTGAGACTAGCGGGGGACACAAAAACATTCAGTACTTC.